This entry features one T cell receptor beta chain sequence. This sample is part of a study of shared clonotypes between healthy human individuals. There are 19 residues in the CDR3. CDR1 and CDR2 from the germline V gene are LGHNA and YNFKEQ. J gave up 1 base and V 4 bases, and 11 bases lay outside the gene matches. Healthy HIV-negative adults without recent acute infections or vaccinations served as donors. Profiling relied on immunoSEQ multiplex PCR, and the TCRdb table lists in-frame clones only, not all of them. The top ten hold nearly 1.5% of the sample, which has some 980,000 clones, approximately 80% seen once.

Sequencing was done on a sample of memory CD4+ T cells sorted from blood. Documented subset: CD45RA-negative fraction. The receptor was derived from a man aged 18-30 years in good health. The chain couples TRBV4-2 to TRBJ2-3; 13 nucleotides match TRBD2. The CDR3 DNA sequence: TGTGCCAGCAGCCGAACCGGAGGACTAGCGGGGGCCGGCACAGATACGCAGTATTTT. Protein: CASSRTGGLAGAGTDTQYF.